The following is a T cell receptor beta chain sequence with its context. The entry originates in a study of blood T cell repertoires in COVID-19. As processed by the authors: Reference gene primer amplification in the assay estimated nucleated cell counts. Sequencing used immunoSEQ multiplex PCR; TCRdb keeps in-frame clones, though not all of them. V and J calls and clone size are given by that table; D and trimming were obtained from the DNA. The data hold 240,000 or so clones, with about four fifths observed a single time. This TCR was sampled from a man aged 30 to 45 who had recovered from COVID-19. The sample was peripheral blood.

The CDR3 nucleotides are TGTGCCAGCAGCATCGACAGGAACACTGAAGCTTTCTTT. Translating it yields CASSIDRNTEAFF. This chain connects TRBV5-4 to TRBJ1-1, with TRBD1 as a possible D gene (5 bases). The V gene lost 4 bases and the J gene lost 1 base, with 8 bases spanning the gap. CDR3 length: 13 amino acids. Germline V CDR1 and CDR2: SGHNT, YYREEE (reference sequence).